What follows are 19 T cell receptor beta chains derived from one specimen sequenced in a study of blood T cell repertoires in COVID-19. Using immunoSEQ multiplex PCR, the repertoire was profiled, and TCRdb retains in-frame clones only, with some absent. This table holds fewer than 200,000 clones, around 83% found once. The sample comprised peripheral blood. These receptors originate from a woman aged 70-85 years with COVID-19, enrolled during active disease.

The chain is built from TRBV7-9 and TRBJ2-4; 8 bases align to TRBD1. Germline-derived CDR1 and CDR2 are SEHNR and FQNEAQ (reference sequence). This CDR3 has 15 amino acids. The ends lost 4 bases at V and 4 bases at J; junction bases unmatched: 6. In nucleotides, the CDR3 is TGTGCCAGCAGCTACTGGACAGGGACAAAAAACATTCAGTACTTC. Translating gives CASSYWTGTKNIQYF.

The chain is built from TRBV5-1 and TRBJ1-1; no firm D call. This CDR3 contains 12 residues. V gave up 1 base and J gave up 1 base, with 2 bases separating them. Per the germline V gene, CDR1 is SGHRS and CDR2 is YFSETQ. As DNA, the CDR3 is TGCGCCAGCAGCTTGCAGAACACTGAAGCTTTCTTT. As protein: CASSLQNTEAFF.

Worth noting for this clone: Germline and junction disagree at one end, which may indicate a read error. This CDR3 is CSVSLSDSRFF. CDR3 bases: TGCAGTGTTTCATTGTCGGACAGCCGGTTCTTT. The V call is TRBV20-1, the J call TRBJ1-4, with D perhaps TRBD1 (6 bases). The CDR3 has 11 residues. CDR1 and CDR2 (germline): DFQATT, SNEGSKA (reference sequence).

The rearrangement joins TRBV5-4 to TRBJ1-5; unclear D gene. From germline, CDR1 is SGHNT and CDR2 YYREEE (reference sequence). Trimming pared 0 bases from V and 3 bases from J, leaving 13 bases between. The CDR3 has 16 amino acids. CDR3 coding DNA: TGTGCCAGCAGCTTGGGCCCGAGAGACACCAATCAGCCCCAGCATTTT. Protein product: CASSLGPRDTNQPQHF.

This chain connects TRBV2 to TRBJ2-3; a weak D match, TRBD2 (6 bases). The V and J ends lost 6 bases and 5 bases respectively, with 15 bases between them. CDR1 and CDR2 (germline): SNHLY, FYNNEI. The CDR3 has 14 residues. CDR3 in DNA: TGTGCCAGCAGAGCCGGGAGAGGTGGAGATACGCAGTATTTT. It specifies CASRAGRGGDTQYF.

The chain joins TRBV28 to TRBJ1-5; weak D call: TRBD1 (6 bases). CDR1 and CDR2 from the germline V gene are MDHEN and SYDVKM. This CDR3 spans 13 amino acids. Between the trimmed V and J ends, which lost 5 bases and 3 bases, there was a span of 8 bases. The CDR3 here is CASSRTDNQPQHF. CDR3 nucleotide sequence: TGTGCCAGCAGTCGGACAGACAATCAGCCCCAGCATTTT. The full variable domain, rest sourced from reference TRBV28 and TRBJ1-5, is DVKVTQSSRYLVKRTGEKVFLECVQDMDHENMFWYRQDPGLGLRLIYFSYDVKMKEKGDIPEGYSVSREKKERFSLILESASTNQTSMYLCASSRTDNQPQHFGDGTRLSIL.

The V gene is TRBV2, the J gene TRBJ2-7; possibly TRBD2 for D (6 bases). Germline V gives CDR1 SNHLY, CDR2 FYNNEI. V was shortened by 4 bases and J by 4 bases, with 14 bases between the two germline ends. The CDR3 has 14 residues. CDR3 coding DNA: TGTGCCAGCAGTGTCCGCCCTAGCGAGTACGAGCAGTACTTC. Its protein is CASSVRPSEYEQYF.

The chain uses TRBV5-1 and TRBJ2-2; TRBD2 is a possible D gene (5 bases). The CDR3 has 14 amino acids. Germline CDR1 and CDR2: SGHRS and YFSETQ. V shed 6 bases and J shed 4 bases, with 13 bases lying between them. CDR3 sequence: CASNIARGTGELFF. DNA of the CDR3: TGCGCCAGCAATATTGCCCGGGGCACCGGGGAGCTGTTTTTT.

This clone was observed once. The V gene is TRBV2, the J gene TRBJ1-1; maybe TRBD1 (6 bases). The CDR3 extends over 15 amino acids. The germline CDR1 and CDR2 sequences are SNHLY and FYNNEI. V was trimmed by 6 bases and J by 1 base, leaving 15 bases between them. The CDR3 region is CASSPTGNPNTEAFF. The CDR3 nucleotides read TGTGCCAGCAGCCCAACAGGGAATCCGAACACTGAAGCTTTCTTT.

The V and J genes are TRBV28 and TRBJ2-2, with D possibly being TRBD2 (6 bases). Germline values: CDR1 MDHEN, CDR2 SYDVKM. The CDR3 totals 15 residues. Trimming removed 4 bases at V and 5 bases at J, with 14 bases between. The DNA of the CDR3 is TGTGCCAGCAGTTCTACGGGAGAGGGGACCGGGGAGCTGTTTTTT. It specifies CASSSTGEGTGELFF.

The chain carries TRBV2 and TRBJ1-2, with TRBD1 as a possible D gene (6 bases). The CDR3 totals 14 residues. Germline loops: CDR1 SNHLY, CDR2 FYNNEI. The V end lost 4 bases, the J end lost 6 bases, and 15 bases lay between the germline ends. The CDR3 DNA follows: TGTGCCAGCAGTGCCGGCAGGACAGCGGATGGCTACACCTTC. Its protein product is CASSAGRTADGYTF.

The rearrangement uses TRBV5-4 and TRBJ1-6, with 9 positions matching TRBD1. Germline CDR1 SGHNT, CDR2 YYREEE (reference sequence). Unmatched junction bases numbered 7, after V lost 4 bases and J lost 8 bases. The CDR3 loop spans 15 amino acids. CDR3: CASSRQGVGDSPLHF. CDR3 nucleotides: TGTGCCAGCAGCAGACAGGGGGTAGGGGATTCACCCCTCCACTTT.

The chain joins TRBV7-2 to TRBJ2-1; D may be TRBD1 (6 bases). Germline V gene lookup returns CDR1 SGHTA and CDR2 FQGNSA. The CDR3 is 16 amino acids. Trimming took 5 bases from V and 1 from J, leaving 15 bases between them. CDR3 in amino acids: CASSRSRGISYNEQFF. The CDR3 nucleotides read TGTGCCAGCAGCCGTTCTAGGGGGATATCCTACAATGAGCAGTTCTTC.

V and J are TRBV10-3 and TRBJ2-2; 9 nucleotides match TRBD1. The V gene end was trimmed by 6 bases and the J gene end by 1 base; junction bases not matched to a gene: 3. The CDR3 has 15 amino acids. Germline-derived CDR1 and CDR2 are ENHRY and SYGVKD. CDR3 sequence: CAIRGTGLNTGELFF. In DNA form, the CDR3 reads TGTGCCATCAGAGGGACAGGGTTGAACACCGGGGAGCTGTTTTTT.

This clone is a singleton in its sample. This chain joins TRBV14 and TRBJ1-3; maybe TRBD1 (5 bases). V was pared by 2 bases and J by 8 bases, with 7 bases between. The length of the CDR3 is 12 residues. The germline gives CDR1 SGHDN, CDR2 FVKESK. The CDR3 sequence: CASSQTGYTIYF. The CDR3 DNA follows: TGTGCCAGCAGCCAAACAGGCTACACCATATATTTT.

The chain has TRBV6-5 and TRBJ2-1; 9 bases are shared with TRBD1. The CDR3 spans 15 residues. Unmatched junction bases numbered 13, after V lost 6 bases and J lost 10 bases. Per germline, CDR1 MNHEY and CDR2 SVGAGI. The CDR3 DNA reads TGTGCCAGCAGCAATCTGAGACGGACAGGGGACGAGCAGTTCTTC. It translates to CASSNLRRTGDEQFF.

This rearrangement joins TRBV9 to TRBJ2-1, with 13 bases that match TRBD2. Germline V gene sequence: CDR1 SGDLS, CDR2 YYNGEE. Unmatched junction bases numbered 3, after V lost 5 bases and J lost 7 bases. The CDR3 totals 14 residues. CDR3 region: CASRGLAGENEQFF. In DNA form, the CDR3 reads TGTGCCAGCAGAGGACTAGCGGGAGAAAATGAGCAGTTCTTC.

J is TRBJ2-1 and V is TRBV5-1; 9 bases fit TRBD1. V was pared by 4 bases and J by 5 bases, with 10 bases of the junction left unmatched. CDR1 and CDR2 (germline): SGHRS, YFSETQ. This CDR3 is 16 amino acids long. The CDR3 here is CASSVQGALRNNEQFF. The CDR3 DNA reads TGCGCCAGCAGCGTACAGGGGGCGCTGAGGAACAATGAGCAGTTCTTC.

V usage is TRBV5-4 and J usage is TRBJ2-5; maybe TRBD1 (6 bases). The CDR3 is 16 residues long. Germline V gives CDR1 SGHNT, CDR2 YYREEE (reference sequence). V was pared by 4 bases and J by 2 bases, with 18 bases between. The CDR3 sequence is CASSPHGKQGQETQYF. For the CDR3, the DNA is TGTGCCAGCAGCCCGCACGGAAAACAGGGTCAAGAGACCCAGTACTTC.